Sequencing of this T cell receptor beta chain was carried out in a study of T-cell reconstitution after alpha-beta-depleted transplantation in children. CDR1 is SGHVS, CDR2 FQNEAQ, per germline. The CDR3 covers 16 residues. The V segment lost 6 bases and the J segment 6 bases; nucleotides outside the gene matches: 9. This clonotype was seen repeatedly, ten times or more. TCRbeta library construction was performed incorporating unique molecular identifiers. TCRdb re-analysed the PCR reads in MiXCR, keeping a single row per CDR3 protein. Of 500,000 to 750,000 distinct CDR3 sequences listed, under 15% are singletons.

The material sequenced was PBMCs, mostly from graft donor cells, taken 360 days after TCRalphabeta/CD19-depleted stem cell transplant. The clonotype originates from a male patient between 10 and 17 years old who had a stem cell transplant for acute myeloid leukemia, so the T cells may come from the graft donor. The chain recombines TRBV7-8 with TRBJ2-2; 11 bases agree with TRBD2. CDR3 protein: CASSETSGIFAGELFF. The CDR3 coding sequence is TGTGCCAGCAGTGAGACTAGCGGGATTTTCGCCGGGGAGCTGTTTTTT.